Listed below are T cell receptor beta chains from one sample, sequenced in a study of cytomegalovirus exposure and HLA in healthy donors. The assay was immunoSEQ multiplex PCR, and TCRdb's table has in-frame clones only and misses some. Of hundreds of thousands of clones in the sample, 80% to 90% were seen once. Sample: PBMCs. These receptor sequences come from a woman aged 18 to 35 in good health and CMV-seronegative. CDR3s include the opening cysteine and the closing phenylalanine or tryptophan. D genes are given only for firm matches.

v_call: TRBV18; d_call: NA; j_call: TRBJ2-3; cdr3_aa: CASSPQDGSRTDTQYF
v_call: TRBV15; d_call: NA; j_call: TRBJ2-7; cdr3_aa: CATSRVGARPYEQYF
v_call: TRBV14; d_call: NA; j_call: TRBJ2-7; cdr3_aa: CASSPLQGPYEQYF
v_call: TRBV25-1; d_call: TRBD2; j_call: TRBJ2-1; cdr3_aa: CASSELGLAGQYNEQFF
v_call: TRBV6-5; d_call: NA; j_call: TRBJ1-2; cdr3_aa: CASSYSNGANYGYTF
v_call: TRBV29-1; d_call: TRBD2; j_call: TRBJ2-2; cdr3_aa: CSVEDRSGAGELFF
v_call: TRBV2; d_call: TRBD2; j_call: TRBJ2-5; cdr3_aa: CASSSGLAEQYF
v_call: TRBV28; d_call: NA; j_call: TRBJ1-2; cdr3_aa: CASSWARANYGYTF
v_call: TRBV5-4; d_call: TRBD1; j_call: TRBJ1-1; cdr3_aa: CASSFGTGGGEAFF
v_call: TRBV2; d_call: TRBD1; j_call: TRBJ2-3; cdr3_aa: CASRTGPDTQYF
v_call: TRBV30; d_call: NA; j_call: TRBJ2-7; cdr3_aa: CAWSPQGSEQYF
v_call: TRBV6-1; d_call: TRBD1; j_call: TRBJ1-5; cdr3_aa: CASSEAGTGAWQPQHF
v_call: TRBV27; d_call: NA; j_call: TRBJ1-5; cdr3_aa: CASALAGGNQPQHF
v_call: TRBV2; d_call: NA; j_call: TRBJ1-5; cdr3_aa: CASSISGMAHQPQHF
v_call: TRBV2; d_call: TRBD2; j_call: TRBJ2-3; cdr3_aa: CASASGTSGNTDTQYF
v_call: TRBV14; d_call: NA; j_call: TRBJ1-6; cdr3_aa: CASSLGTAGGSPLHF
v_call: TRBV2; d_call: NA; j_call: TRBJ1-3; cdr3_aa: CASSHLTTGTSGNTIYF
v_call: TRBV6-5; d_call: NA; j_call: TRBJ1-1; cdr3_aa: CASSYGLGANTEAFF
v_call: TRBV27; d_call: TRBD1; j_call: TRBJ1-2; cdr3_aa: CASSLLTGRGYTF
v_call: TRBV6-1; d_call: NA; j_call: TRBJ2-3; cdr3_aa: CASSGGRAASTDTQYF
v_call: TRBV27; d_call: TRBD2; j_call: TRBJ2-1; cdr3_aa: CASSSTSGGSYNEQFF
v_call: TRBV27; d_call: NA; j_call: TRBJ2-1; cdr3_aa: CASSLGLGGEQFF
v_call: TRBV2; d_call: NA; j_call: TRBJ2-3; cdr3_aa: CASRSGTGSTDTQYF
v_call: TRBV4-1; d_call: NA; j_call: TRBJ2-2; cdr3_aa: CASSQSPYGGELFF